The TCR beta chain under discussion was sequenced for a study of blood T cell repertoires in COVID-19. Study in general: Researchers got acute and convalescent COVID-19 samples from the United States, Italy and Spain. PBMCs, B-cell-depleted T cells, or T cells were the source of the cDNA or gDNA that made up the material.

Data came from immunoSEQ multiplex PCR; TCRdb stores just in-frame clones and leaves some out. The data hold around 94,000 clones, with 85% observed a single time. Trimming left V 6 bases short and J 8 bases short, with 10 bases between. The CDR3 has 11 residues. The V gene is TRBV12-3 or TRBV12-4, the J gene TRBJ1-2, with no clear D. Sequencing was done on a sample of peripheral blood. This sequence originates from a man in his fifties or sixties with acute or convalescent COVID-19. CDR3 in DNA: TGTGCCAGCAGCCCCGGCGGGGGCTACACCTTC. Its translation: CASSPGGGYTF.